This TCR beta chain derives from a study of sequential checkpoint blockade in melanoma. Looking at the study overall: Both treatment sequences were followed by maintenance nivolumab.

CDR3 size: 21 residues. Germline V gives CDR1 SGDLS, CDR2 YYNGEE. V lost 3 bases to trimming and J lost 3 bases; unmatched junction nucleotides: 17. The method was immunoSEQ multiplex PCR; TCRdb's version includes in-frame clones alone and lacks a portion of them. This repertoire shows fewer than 15,000 clones, roughly 85% found once; its top ten account for 50% to 60%. This sample's treatment: randomized to nivolumab then ipilimumab (arm A) or the reverse (arm B). No patient had prior DNA-damaging chemotherapy. Live CD3+CD8+ CD19− CD56− cells were sorted from PBMCs. This clone was observed a single time.

The source was CD8+ T cells sorted from blood (inferred from file names), collected from a patient given nivolumab and ipilimumab in sequence. The receptor was derived from a human donor with melanoma. The gene calls are TRBV9 and TRBJ2-1; 14 nucleotides align to TRBD2. CDR3 bases: TGTGCCAGCAGCGCCCCCGGGACAGGGGGACTAGCGGGAGAACTCTACAATGAGCAGTTCTTC. Residues: CASSAPGTGGLAGELYNEQFF.